This TCR beta chain was profiled in a study of response to subunit inactivated influenza vaccine. Study-wide findings and caveats: Each seasonal influenza vaccination recruits few new T cells, the authors suggested.

This clonotype came up a few times. Its antigen is as yet unknown. The CDR3 sequence is 14 residues long. The junction had 2 bases not matched to a gene; V was cut back by 3 bases and J by 6 bases. TCRdb fed the RT-PCR reads into MiXCR, producing one record per CDR3 protein. The sample consists of about 480,000 distinct CDR3 sequences, approximately 11% of them appearing once. This sample comprised PBMCs from blood, obtained about 6 weeks after vaccination. The V gene is TRBV12-3 or TRBV12-4, the J gene TRBJ2-1, with 10 bases aligning to TRBD2. This sequence originates from a man aged 45-65 years who received an inactivated influenza vaccine. CDR3 nucleotides: TGTGCCAGCAGTTTTGGGACTAGCGTCAATGAGCAGTTCTTC. Encoded protein: CASSFGTSVNEQFF.